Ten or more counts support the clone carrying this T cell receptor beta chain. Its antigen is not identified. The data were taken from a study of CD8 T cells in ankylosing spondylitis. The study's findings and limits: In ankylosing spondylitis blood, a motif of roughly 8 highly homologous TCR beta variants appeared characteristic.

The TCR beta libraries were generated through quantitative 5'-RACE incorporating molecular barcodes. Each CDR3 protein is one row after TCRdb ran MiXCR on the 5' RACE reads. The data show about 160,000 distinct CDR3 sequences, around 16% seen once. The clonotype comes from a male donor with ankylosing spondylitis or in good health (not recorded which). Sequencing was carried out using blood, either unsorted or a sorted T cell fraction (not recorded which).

The CDR3 spells CASSWGQGYQETQYF. CDR3 nucleotide sequence: TGTGCCAGCAGTTGGGGACAGGGGTACCAAGAGACCCAGTACTTC. The chain employs TRBV12-3 or TRBV12-4 and TRBJ2-5; 10 nucleotides line up with TRBD1. V was pared by 4 bases and J by 0 bases, with 2 bases of the junction left unmatched. The length of the CDR3 is 15 residues.